The clone carrying this TCR beta chain was counted only a few times. The antigen remains undetermined. The record originates from a study of T-cell reconstitution after alpha-beta-depleted transplantation in children. Unique molecular identifiers tagged the TCRbeta library. TCRdb re-derived calls from the PCR reads in MiXCR, one entry per CDR3 protein. This table holds approximately 800,000 distinct CDR3 sequences, roughly 16% found once. General study results and limits: About two months after transplant, alpha-beta T cells reportedly came from several hundred expanded graft clones. At day 60, the high TCRbeta diversity found in some patients originated from recipient T cells and thymic progenitors that had survived. At the one-year point after transplant, T-cell counts and TCRbeta diversity were found to come mostly from T cells that had been newly produced.

The sequence derives from a male patient younger than 18 who had a stem cell transplant for acute lymphoblastic leukemia, so the T cells may come from the graft donor. This specimen was PBMCs, mostly from graft donor cells, taken 360 days after TCRalphabeta/CD19-depleted stem cell transplant.

In DNA form, the CDR3 reads TGCGCCAGCAGCCAAGGCGAGCTAGCGGCGTTCTACGAGCAGTACTTC. As protein: CASSQGELAAFYEQYF. The chain has TRBV4-1 and TRBJ2-7, with 7 bases lining up with TRBD2. Germline V gene sequence: CDR1 MGHRA, CDR2 YSYEKL. This CDR3 spans 16 amino acids. Trimming removed 1 base from V and 3 bases from J; junction bases left unmatched: 9.